This entry describes one T cell receptor (beta chain). There is no known antigen for this receptor. No per-base quality is available; no much larger clone lies one base away. To sequence the TCRbeta CDR3 region, genomic DNA was isolated from the sorted cells. The immunoSEQ Assay was used to sequence the TCRbeta CDR3 regions. TCRdb mirrors the immuneACCESS table, restricted to in-frame sequences. Some clones are absent from its copies; in checked studies, under half trace to an unresolved V gene, and the reason for the others is unknown. Here the sample has around 77,000 clones; around nine tenths occur a single time. The ten largest clones take up more than 2.5% of the sample. The trial excluded patients who had a history of autoimmune disease or were on systemic immunosuppression. Peripheral blood for TCR sequencing was collected from all dose cohorts at baseline, on cycle 4 day 1, and on cycle 7 day 1. The samples were drawn from a first-in-human, open-label, multicenter phase I dose-escalation trial of ivuxolimab. Adults with locally advanced or metastatic melanoma, renal cell, hepatocellular, or head and neck squamous cell carcinoma were enrolled in the trial. Before TCR sequencing, CD4+ and CD8+ T cells were separately sorted from peripheral blood.

The data derive from a study of OX40 agonist ivuxolimab in advanced cancers. Describing the broader study: The costimulatory receptor OX40 (CD134) was targeted by ivuxolimab, a fully human IgG2 agonistic monoclonal antibody. Intravenous ivuxolimab was administered to patients every 2 weeks at six dose levels: 0.01, 0.1, 0.3, 1.5, 3 and 10 mg/kg. Among the approximately 50 dose-escalation patients, approximately 20 had hepatocellular carcinoma, about 15 melanoma, 9 renal cell carcinoma and 9 head and neck cancer. In the dose-escalation cohort, 70% to 85% of patients were male, and the mean age was approximately 64 years, with a range of roughly 23 to 85. Patients were allowed to have had prior anti-PD-1, anti-PD-L1 or anti-CTLA-4 therapy, and approximately 40% of the dose-escalation patients had been treated with checkpoint inhibitors. Partial responses were achieved by three dose-escalation patients, of whom one had hepatocellular carcinoma and two had cutaneous melanoma. The purpose of peripheral TCRbeta sequencing was to test whether ivuxolimab changed TCR sequence diversity and led to clonal T-cell expansion. The paper describes the monotherapy dose-escalation part (N ≈ 49 patients) of the phase I trial of ivuxolimab.

What the study reported, not specific to this receptor: On average, CD8+ T cells showed more expanded clones than CD4+ T cells after ivuxolimab. Low levels of normalized T-cell clonal expansion were also shown by some nonresponding patients. Clonal expansion of both CD4+ and CD8+ blood T cells was observed from baseline to week 6 at doses 0.1 to 3.0 mg/kg. In the 0.1-3.0 mg/kg groups, partial responders had among the lowest normalized peripheral clonal expansion, particularly in CD8+ T cells. Which antigens the clonally expanded peripheral T cells were specific for was not determined.

The junction shows trimming of 5 bases on V and 5 bases on J, plus 16 bases between the germline ends. CDR1 SQVTM and CDR2 ANQGSEA were looked up in the germline V gene. Including cysteine and phenylalanine, the CDR3 has 14 amino acids. Of the read, only the CDR3 DNA is kept; its 42 bases are in frame from base 1. The sequencing here drew on CD4+ or CD8+ T cells sorted from blood, taken in a trial of the OX40 agonist ivuxolimab. This sequence uses TRBV29-1 and TRBJ1-5; a tentative D match to TRBD1 spans 6 bases. The source is an adult with an advanced solid tumor such as melanoma, head and neck, liver or kidney cancer. CDR3 protein: CSVIVQGSYQPQHF. Read as DNA, the sequence is TGCAGCGTTATCGTCCAGGGGAGCTATCAGCCCCAGCATTTT. The entire variable domain, with the stretches around the CDR3 drawn from the reference TRBV29-1 and TRBJ1-5 proteins, is SAVISQKPSRDICQRGTSLTIQCQVDSQVTMMFWYRQQPGQSLTLIATANQGSEATYESGFVIDKFPISRPNLTFSTLTVSNMSPEDSSIYLCSVIVQGSYQPQHFGDGTRLSIL.